The rows below give T cell receptor beta chains drawn from one sample of a study of response to subunit inactivated influenza vaccine. Via MiXCR, TCRdb re-called the RT-PCR reads, giving one row per CDR3 protein. The data hold 530,000 or so distinct CDR3 sequences, with over 9.5% observed a single time. The source material was PBMCs from blood, sampled on the day of vaccination. These receptors were obtained from a man in his fifties who received an inactivated influenza vaccine. CDR3s leave out the opening cysteine and the closing phenylalanine or tryptophan. The order of the fields is V gene, J gene, CDR3 protein.

V gene: TRBV10-3; J gene: TRBJ2-6; CDR3 protein: AISEFKGSGANVLT
V gene: TRBV5-1; J gene: TRBJ2-5; CDR3 protein: ASSRLAGEEAQY
V gene: TRBV6-1; J gene: TRBJ2-7; CDR3 protein: ASSEPRDVVYEQY
V gene: TRBV6-1; J gene: TRBJ2-7; CDR3 protein: AILAGTYEQY
V gene: TRBV11-2; J gene: TRBJ2-5; CDR3 protein: ASSALTGHSGGETQY
V gene: TRBV30; J gene: TRBJ1-2; CDR3 protein: AWNAGTGGYT
V gene: TRBV7-2; J gene: TRBJ2-1; CDR3 protein: ASSSQGTGPSEQF
V gene: TRBV19; J gene: TRBJ2-1; CDR3 protein: ASSLSGRPVGEQF
V gene: TRBV11-2; J gene: TRBJ2-5; CDR3 protein: ASSFSTGSQETQY
V gene: TRBV29-1; J gene: TRBJ1-2; CDR3 protein: SVGVLGEGRYGYT
V gene: TRBV6-1; J gene: TRBJ2-7; CDR3 protein: ASTSAGGHSSYEQY
V gene: TRBV12-3/TRBV12-4; J gene: TRBJ2-3; CDR3 protein: ASSLRPTYTDTQY
V gene: TRBV7-9; J gene: TRBJ2-7; CDR3 protein: ASSSTNGGEQY
V gene: TRBV4-3; J gene: TRBJ2-2; CDR3 protein: ASSQWPYSSTGELF
V gene: TRBV29-1; J gene: TRBJ2-7; CDR3 protein: SVVLAGSYEQY
V gene: TRBV6-5; J gene: TRBJ1-1; CDR3 protein: ASSYGRAGNTEAF
V gene: TRBV28; J gene: TRBJ2-1; CDR3 protein: AGQTGGSSINEQF
V gene: TRBV6-1; J gene: TRBJ2-2; CDR3 protein: ALMREVRNTGELF
V gene: TRBV7-2; J gene: TRBJ2-5; CDR3 protein: ASSFRAGLHPGETQY
V gene: TRBV4-3; J gene: TRBJ2-2; CDR3 protein: ASSQGQYTGELF
V gene: TRBV11-2; J gene: TRBJ2-7; CDR3 protein: ASSTIAGGPSYEQY
V gene: TRBV18; J gene: TRBJ1-5; CDR3 protein: ASTETGTGQPQH
V gene: TRBV7-2; J gene: TRBJ2-4; CDR3 protein: ASSRTGSKNIQY